This record looks at one T cell receptor beta chain sequence and its context. Antigen unknown. The record originates from a study of cytomegalovirus exposure and HLA in healthy donors. V gave up 0 bases and J gave up 8 bases, with 11 bases separating them. CDR3 length: 15 amino acids. CDR1 is SGHVS and CDR2 is FNYEAQ in the germline V gene. Study-wide results and caveats: The authors later linked a missense DCLRE1C variant to TCR beta V- and J-gene trimming. Looking again later, the authors saw that most CMV-associated TCR beta chains seemed HLA-restricted.

The PCR had 60 Vbeta and 13 Jbeta primers. The repertoire was sequenced with immunoSEQ multiplex PCR; TCRdb's copy has only in-frame clones and lacks some. The table includes about 190,000 clones, around 85% detected once. This chain connects TRBV7-6 to TRBJ1-6; no reliable D call. This clonotype originated in a boy between 2 and 10 years old in good health and CMV-seronegative. The sequencing sample was made of PBMCs. This CDR3 reads CASSLAQPGYSPLHF. As DNA, the CDR3 is TGTGCCAGCAGCTTAGCGCAGCCCGGGTATTCACCCCTCCACTTT.